This T cell receptor beta chain was captured by sequencing in a study of shared clonotypes between healthy human individuals. Study-wide results and limits: Non-shared clonotypes were found to have lower generation probabilities than the clonotypes that were shared by all four of the sorted-subset donors. Clonotype sharing among donors, it was expected, would be affected by sequencing depth.

CD45RA+ naive and CD45RA-negative memory subsets were separated from CD4+ cells. Details on this clone: Its antigen is not identified.

V dropped 1 base and J dropped 2 bases, with 13 bases sitting between them. Germline V gene data show CDR1 as SGHNT and CDR2 as YENEEA. There are 16 residues in the CDR3. Assay used: immunoSEQ multiplex PCR; TCRdb lists only in-frame clones, some missing. Altogether 2 million to 2.5 million clones are present, about nine tenths being singletons, with the ten largest covering about 0.41%. The sequenced material came from naive CD4+ T cells from PBMCs. The subset is: CD45RA+ positively selected. The origin of this receptor is a man aged 18-30 years in good health. Some clones in this sample may be carry-over from other donors' samples. The chain joins TRBV11-3 to TRBJ2-3; the D is unclear. CDR3 DNA sequence: TGTGCCAGCAGCTTAGGTCGTGATCGGGTCACAGATACGCAGTATTTT. Translating it yields CASSLGRDRVTDTQYF.